The T cell receptor (beta chain) under discussion was sequenced for a study of Ad26.COV2.S vaccination and SARS-CoV-2 variants. Study-level background: The Ad26.COV2.S arm of the COV1001 trial was where the donor was placed. Ad26.COV2.S, an intramuscular injection, was given once or twice 56 days apart.

This CDR3 comprises 14 residues. Per the germline V gene, CDR1 is SGHRS and CDR2 is YFSETQ. Losses at the gene ends were 4 bases for V and 4 bases for J; bases not matched to a gene: 6. With respect to this clone: Its antigen is undetermined.

The repertoire was sequenced with immunoSEQ multiplex PCR; TCRdb's copy has only in-frame clones and lacks some. The sample includes more than 400,000 clones, approximately 90% of them seen just once. Treatment noted: around 19 received Ad26.COV2.S at low or high dose, single or two shots; roughly five received placebo; per-sample allocation not given. Following the first vaccine or placebo injection, samples were taken on day 63. Ad26.COV2.S expressed prefusion-stabilized spike from the original Wuhan strain. Study observations and caveats: Placebo and vaccine recipients had non-spike TCR breadth that was similar.

The sample consisted of peripheral blood, taken in a trial of Ad26.COV2.S vaccine versus placebo. V gene TRBV5-1 combines with J gene TRBJ2-5, with 8 bases lining up with TRBD2. This sequence originates from a person aged 18-60 years who received the Ad26.COV2.S COVID-19 vaccine or a placebo. The CDR3 DNA reads TGCGCCAGCAGCCTCGGGGGGGTCGGAGAGACCCAGTACTTC. It specifies CASSLGGVGETQYF.